At least ten counts were recorded for the clone carrying this T cell receptor (beta chain). The antigen remains undetermined. Only healthy Caucasians were enrolled as donors. These data originate in a study of identical twins. Findings and caveats of the study: Twin-shared out-of-frame alpha sequences were enriched for low generation probability. Weaker excess sharing between twins was seen in beta out-of-frame sequences. Models predicted too little out-of-frame TCR alpha sharing in monozygotic twins.

V lost 1 base and J 0 bases, leaving 13 bases between the germline ends. CDR3 size: 16 residues. CDR1 is SGHRS and CDR2 is YFSETQ in the germline V gene. TCRdb independently ran MiXCR on the 5' RACE reads; one entry per CDR3 protein. The table lists under 400,000 distinct CDR3 sequences, around 9.7% of them singletons. The source is a woman aged 50 to 60 in good health. Sequenced input: naive T cells sorted from blood. The rearrangement uses TRBV5-1 and TRBJ2-5; D not certain. The CDR3 loop is CASSLIEVGYQETQYF. The CDR3 nucleotides are TGCGCCAGCAGCTTGATCGAGGTTGGGTACCAAGAGACCCAGTACTTC.